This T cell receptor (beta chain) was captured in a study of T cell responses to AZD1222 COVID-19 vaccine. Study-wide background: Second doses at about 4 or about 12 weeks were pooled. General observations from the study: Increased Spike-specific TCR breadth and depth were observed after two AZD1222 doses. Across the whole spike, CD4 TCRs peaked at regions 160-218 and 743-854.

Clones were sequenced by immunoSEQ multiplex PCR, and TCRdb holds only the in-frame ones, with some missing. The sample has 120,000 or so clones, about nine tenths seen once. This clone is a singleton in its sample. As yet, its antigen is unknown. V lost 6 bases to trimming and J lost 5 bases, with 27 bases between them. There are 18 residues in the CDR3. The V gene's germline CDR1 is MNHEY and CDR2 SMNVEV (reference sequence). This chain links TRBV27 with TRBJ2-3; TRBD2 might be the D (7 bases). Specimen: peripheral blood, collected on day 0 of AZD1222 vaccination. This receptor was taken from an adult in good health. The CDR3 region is CASSNGQKVITGGDTQYF. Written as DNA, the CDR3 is TGTGCCAGCAGCAACGGACAGAAGGTTATTACGGGGGGAGATACGCAGTATTTT.